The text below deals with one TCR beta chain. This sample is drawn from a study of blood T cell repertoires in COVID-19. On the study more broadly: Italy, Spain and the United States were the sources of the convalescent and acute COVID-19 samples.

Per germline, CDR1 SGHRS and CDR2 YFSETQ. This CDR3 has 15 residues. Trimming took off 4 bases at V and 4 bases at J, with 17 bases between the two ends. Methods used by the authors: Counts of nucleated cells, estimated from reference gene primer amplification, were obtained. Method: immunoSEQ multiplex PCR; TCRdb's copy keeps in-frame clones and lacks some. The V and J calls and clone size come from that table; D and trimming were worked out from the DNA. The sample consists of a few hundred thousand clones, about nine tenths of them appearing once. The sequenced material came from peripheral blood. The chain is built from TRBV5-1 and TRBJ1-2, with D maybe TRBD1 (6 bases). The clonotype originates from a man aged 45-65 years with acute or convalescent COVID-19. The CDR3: CASSPDGTPFYGYTF. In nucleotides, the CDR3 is TGCGCCAGCAGCCCGGACGGGACACCGTTCTATGGCTACACCTTC.